This TCR beta chain emerged from a study of identical twins. This CDR3 is 15 amino acids long. Looked up from germline, CDR1 is SNHLY and CDR2 is FYNNEI. Between the trimmed V and J ends, which lost 4 bases and 0 bases, there was a span of 12 bases. Template switching, a step in the protocol, added a universal primer site, and cDNA carried unique molecular identifiers. TCRdb itself ran the 5' RACE reads through MiXCR, one entry per CDR3 protein. The profile shows a few hundred thousand distinct CDR3 sequences, more than 9% of them singletons. This clonotype was seen many times. Every sampled donor was Caucasian and healthy. The same data also went into a second study, on yellow fever vaccine responses in identical twins.

The V call is TRBV2, the J call TRBJ2-5; possible D gene TRBD1, 6 bases. Sequencing was performed on PBMCs. The TCR comes from a woman under 30 in good health. This chain's CDR3 is CASSGWGTNQETQYF. The CDR3 region has the DNA TGTGCCAGCAGTGGCTGGGGGACAAACCAAGAGACCCAGTACTTC.